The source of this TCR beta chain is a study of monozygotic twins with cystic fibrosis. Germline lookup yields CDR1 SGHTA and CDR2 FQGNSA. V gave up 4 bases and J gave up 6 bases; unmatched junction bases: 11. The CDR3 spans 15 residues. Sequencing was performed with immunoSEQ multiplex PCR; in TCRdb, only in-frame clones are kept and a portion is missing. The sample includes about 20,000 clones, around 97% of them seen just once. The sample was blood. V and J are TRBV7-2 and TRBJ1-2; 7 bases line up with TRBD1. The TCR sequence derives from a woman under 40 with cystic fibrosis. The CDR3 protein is CASSSRPGQRDGYTF. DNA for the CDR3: TGTGCCAGCAGCTCCCGTCCGGGACAGCGAGATGGCTACACCTTC. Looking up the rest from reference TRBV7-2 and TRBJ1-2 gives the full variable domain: GAGVSQSPSNKVTEKGKDVELRCDPISGHTALYWYRQSLGQGLEFLIYFQGNSAPDKSGLPSDRFSAERTGGSVSTLTIQRTQQEDSAVYLCASSSRPGQRDGYTFGSGTRLTVV.